The rows below give T cell receptor beta chains drawn from one sample of a study of early stage breast cancer tumors. Some clones are missing from TCRdb's copy, which holds only in-frame ones; the method was immunoSEQ multiplex PCR. This sample has 25,000 to 35,000 clones, with approximately 54% found just once. Sequencing input: breast tumor tissue. These receptor sequences come from a person aged 45-60 years with breast cancer. CDR3s include the opening cysteine and the closing phenylalanine or tryptophan. The D gene is left open where the match is weak. Some rows mark clone size as missing; the rest say once, few, many or name a class of expanded clone.

v_gene	abundance	d_gene	j_gene	CDR3aa	CDR3nt
TRBV7-8	NA	TRBD2	TRBJ2-1	CASSLGLAGGRNEQFF	TGTGCCAGCAGCTTAGGTCTAGCGGGAGGGCGAAATGAGCAGTTCTTC
TRBV6-1	many	NA	TRBJ1-3	CASLGGGGNTIYF	TGTGCCAGTCTAGGGGGGGGAGGTAACACCATATATTTT
TRBV5-1	NA	NA	TRBJ1-1	CASSLGAGALTEAFF	TGCGCCAGCAGCTTGGGGGCGGGGGCGCTTACTGAAGCTTTCTTT
TRBV29-1	NA	NA	TRBJ2-7	CSVKSTAYEQYF	TGCAGCGTTAAATCGACAGCTTACGAGCAGTACTTC
TRBV5-5	NA	TRBD1	TRBJ1-5	CASSDRGNQPQHF	TGTGCCAGCAGCGACAGGGGCAATCAGCCCCAGCATTTT
TRBV29-1	NA	TRBD2	TRBJ2-3	CSFEVAGVRTDTQYF	TGCAGCTTCGAAGTGGCGGGAGTCCGGACAGATACGCAGTATTTT
TRBV14	NA	TRBD2	TRBJ2-2	CASSQDLTGGITGELFF	TGTGCCAGCAGCCAAGATTTAACGGGAGGGATCACCGGGGAGCTGTTTTTT
TRBV6-1	NA	NA	TRBJ1-1	CASSKTGNTEAFF	TGTGCCAGCAGTAAGACAGGTAACACTGAAGCTTTCTTT
TRBV18	NA	NA	TRBJ1-1	CASSPGRGGGTEAFF	TGTGCCAGCTCACCAGGAAGAGGAGGCGGCACTGAAGCTTTCTTT
TRBV6-6	NA	NA	TRBJ1-4	CASRDSGATNEKLFF	TGTGCCAGCAGAGATTCGGGGGCCACTAATGAAAAACTGTTTTTT
TRBV6-5	NA	NA	TRBJ1-2	CASTQPGGANYGYTF	TGTGCCAGCACCCAGCCGGGGGGAGCTAACTATGGCTACACCTTC
TRBV7-9	NA	TRBD1	TRBJ2-7	CASSLADGTAVYEQYF	TGTGCCAGCAGCTTAGCGGACGGGACAGCCGTCTACGAGCAGTACTTC
TRBV4-2	few	NA	TRBJ2-1	CASSLKADNEQFF	TGTGCCAGCAGCCTTAAGGCAGACAATGAGCAGTTCTTC
TRBV19	NA	NA	TRBJ1-5	CASMSKVDSNQPQHF	TGTGCCAGTATGAGCAAGGTTGATAGCAATCAGCCCCAGCATTTT
TRBV10-3	NA	TRBD1	TRBJ1-5	CAISPGQDSNQPQHF	TGTGCCATCAGCCCGGGACAGGACAGCAATCAGCCCCAGCATTTT
TRBV30	few	NA	TRBJ2-3	CAWSPPSDTQYF	TGTGCCTGGAGTCCACCCTCGGATACGCAGTATTTT
TRBV5-1	NA	NA	TRBJ1-1	CASSLGVMNTEAFF	TGCGCCAGCAGCTTGGGGGTAATGAACACTGAAGCTTTCTTT
TRBV7-6	medium-sized	TRBD1	TRBJ2-3	CASSFGQGPSTDTQYF	TGTGCCAGCAGCTTCGGACAGGGGCCTAGCACAGATACGCAGTATTTT
TRBV11-2	NA	NA	TRBJ2-7	CASSFAVGGYEQYF	TGTGCCAGCAGCTTCGCCGTGGGTGGCTACGAGCAGTACTTC
TRBV7-9	NA	NA	TRBJ2-7	CASSLEPVEGSYEQYF	TGTGCCAGCAGCTTAGAGCCGGTGGAGGGCTCCTACGAGCAGTACTTC
TRBV27	NA	NA	TRBJ1-4	CASSPRQLQKLFF	TGTGCCAGCAGTCCTCGACAGCTCCAAAAACTGTTTTTT
TRBV7-9	once	NA	TRBJ1-5	CASSLGTGNQPQHF	TGTGCCAGCAGCTTAGGAACAGGCAATCAGCCCCAGCATTTT
TRBV9	NA	NA	TRBJ2-1	CASSVGLGYNEQFF	TGTGCCAGCAGCGTTGGACTTGGATACAATGAGCAGTTCTTC
TRBV5-1	NA	NA	TRBJ1-5	CASSLDGGANQPQHF	TGCGCCAGCAGCTTGGATGGGGGTGCAAATCAGCCCCAGCATTTT
TRBV7-2	NA	TRBD2	TRBJ2-3	CASSLALKRDYILNTQYF	TGTGCCAGCAGCTTAGCCCTTAAGCGGGACTACATTCTTAATACGCAGTATTTT